The 17 T cell receptor beta chains listed next were all sequenced from one sample in a study of PD-1 blockade in classical Hodgkin lymphoma. The repertoire was sequenced with immunoSEQ multiplex PCR; TCRdb's copy has only in-frame clones and lacks some. Of 41,000 or so clones listed, roughly two thirds are singletons. Time point denoted: cycle 4 day 1 (C4D1), after less than 7 weeks of nivolumab. Relapses following autologous stem cell transplantation were seen in all patients, with brentuximab vedotin exposure varying. The material was peripheral blood mononuclear cells (PBMCs), obtained before the fourth cycle of nivolumab. These receptors all stem from a human donor with classical Hodgkin lymphoma.

The CDR3 nucleotides read TGCAGCGACGCCCCGACAGGGTGGGATCCCAGAGAGACCCAGTACTTC. Encoded protein: CSDAPTGWDPRETQYF. The chain combines TRBV29-1 with TRBJ2-5, with 7 bases identical to TRBD1. Looked up from germline, CDR1 is SQVTM and CDR2 is ANQGSEA. V lost 7 bases and J lost 4; bases outside the gene matches: 18. CDR3 length: 16 amino acids.

The chain has TRBV11-2 and TRBJ2-5, with D hard to call. CDR1 and CDR2 (germline): SGHAT, FQNNGV. Trimming left V 4 bases short and J 1 base short, with 10 bases between. CDR3 size: 14 residues. This CDR3 is CASSYWGSQETQYF. In nucleotides, the CDR3 is TGTGCCAGCAGCTACTGGGGTTCCCAAGAGACCCAGTACTTC.

This clone has only a few counts. The V call is TRBV2, the J call TRBJ2-5; TRBD1 might be the D (6 bases). This CDR3 has 13 amino acids. V was shortened by 6 bases and J by 5 bases, with 13 bases between the two germline ends. Germline V gene lookup returns CDR1 SNHLY and CDR2 FYNNEI. CDR3 amino acids: CASRNRVQETQYF. The CDR3 coding sequence is TGTGCCAGCAGGAACAGGGTACAGGAGACCCAGTACTTC.

The chain couples TRBV6-6 to TRBJ1-3; D not certain. CDR3 size: 14 residues. Germline CDR1 MNHNY, CDR2 SVGAGI (reference sequence). V was clipped by 6 bases and J by 1 base, with 10 bases between them. CDR3 residues: CASSPAGSGNTIYF. DNA of the CDR3: TGTGCCAGCAGCCCCGCGGGTTCTGGAAACACCATATATTTT.

The genes are TRBV5-6 and TRBJ2-5; TRBD1 matches 9 bases. The CDR3 sequence is 16 residues long. V dropped 0 bases and J dropped 5; count of bases not matched to a gene: 8. The V gene's germline CDR1 is SGHDT and CDR2 YYEEEE. In DNA form, the CDR3 reads TGTGCCAGCAGCTTGGGGACAGGGGTCCTCAGGGAGACCCAGTACTTC. It specifies CASSLGTGVLRETQYF.

By share, this clone counts as medium-sized. This chain joins TRBV7-8 and TRBJ2-7, with D perhaps TRBD2 (6 bases). From germline, CDR1 is SGHVS and CDR2 FQNEAQ. The CDR3 consists of 14 residues. V was pared by 3 bases and J by 4 bases, with 13 bases between. The CDR3 DNA is TGTGCCAGCAGCTTCGGTCCGGGGAGGTACGAGCAGTACTTC. Amino acids: CASSFGPGRYEQYF.

The J gene is TRBJ2-2, the V gene TRBV18, with D unresolved. This CDR3 is built from 15 residues. CDR1 and CDR2 (germline): KGHSH, LQKENI. The ends were cut back, 3 bases at V and 0 bases at J, with 8 bases in the middle. The DNA for the CDR3 is TGTGCCAGCTCACCTAGGCAGTCGAACACCGGGGAGCTGTTTTTT. Translated, it gives CASSPRQSNTGELFF.

The V call is TRBV27, the J call TRBJ2-5, with D perhaps matching TRBD1 or TRBD2 (5 bases each). Germline V gene data show CDR1 as MNHEY and CDR2 as SMNVEV (reference sequence). Trimming took off 4 bases at V and 3 bases at J, with 18 bases between the two ends. The CDR3 is 16 residues long. The CDR3 sequence is CASSSRLPGREETQYF. The CDR3 coding sequence is TGTGCCAGCAGTTCCCGCTTGCCGGGACGGGAAGAGACCCAGTACTTC.

V gene TRBV27 combines with J gene TRBJ2-1; 7 nucleotides agree with TRBD2. The V segment lost 5 bases and the J segment 10 bases; nucleotides outside the gene matches: 11. The CDR3 is 14 residues long. Germline V gene data show CDR1 as MNHEY and CDR2 as SMNVEV (reference sequence). The CDR3 nucleotides read TGTGCCAGCAGTCTCGGGACTACTCTATGGGAGCAGTTCTTC. Its translation: CASSLGTTLWEQFF.

The chain links TRBV7-2 to TRBJ2-3; D not resolved. The CDR3 covers 13 residues. The germline gives CDR1 SGHTA, CDR2 FQGNSA. Deletions cut 6 bases from V and 4 bases from J, with 11 bases between. The CDR3 nucleotides read TGTGCCAGCAGTGACTCCCTCCCAGATACGCAGTATTTT. This translates into CASSDSLPDTQYF. The full variable domain, with the rest looked up from reference TRBV7-2 and TRBJ2-3, is GAGVSQSPSNKVTEKGKDVELRCDPISGHTALYWYRQSLGQGLEFLIYFQGNSAPDKSGLPSDRFSAERTGGSVSTLTIQRTQQEDSAVYLCASSDSLPDTQYFGPGTRLTVL.

V is TRBV30 and J is TRBJ1-6; 7 positions match TRBD1. V was clipped by 3 bases and J by 7 bases; unmatched bases: 9. The CDR3 loop spans 15 amino acids. CDR1 and CDR2 (germline): GTSNPN, SVGIG (reference sequence). The CDR3 DNA reads TGTGCCTGGAGATGGGACAGCGGATCCAATTCACCCCTCCACTTT. As protein: CAWRWDSGSNSPLHF.

This chain joins TRBV10-3 and TRBJ2-5; 8 bases align to TRBD2. The V and J ends lost 0 bases and 3 bases, in that order; junction bases with no gene match: 6. Germline-derived CDR1 and CDR2 are ENHRY and SYGVKD. The CDR3 runs to 16 residues. Here the CDR3 reads CAISESSTSGEETQYF. CDR3 DNA sequence: TGTGCCATCAGTGAGTCGAGCACTAGCGGCGAAGAGACCCAGTACTTC.

The rearrangement links TRBV5-6 to TRBJ2-7; either TRBD1 or TRBD2 may fit D (5 bases each). Germline CDR1 and CDR2: SGHDT and YYEEEE. Trimming took off 0 bases at V and 0 bases at J, with 7 bases between the two ends. This CDR3 is built from 14 residues. Here the CDR3 DNA reads TGTGCCAGCAGCTTGGCGGGGCCCTCCTACGAGCAGTACTTC. Protein: CASSLAGPSYEQYF.

The rearrangement uses TRBV27 and TRBJ2-3; D not certain. Per the germline V gene, CDR1 is MNHEY and CDR2 is SMNVEV (reference sequence). The V and J ends lost 2 bases and 0 bases respectively, with 9 bases between them. The CDR3 contains 15 residues. The CDR3 DNA is TGTGCCAGCAGTTTAAGTAGCAGTAGCACAGATACGCAGTATTTT. Amino acids: CASSLSSSSTDTQYF.

The chain links TRBV7-9 to TRBJ1-4, with D maybe TRBD1 (5 bases). V was trimmed by 5 bases and J by 8 bases, leaving 9 bases between them. The CDR3 is 12 amino acids. Germline values: CDR1 SEHNR, CDR2 FQNEAQ (reference sequence). The CDR3: CASSPRGEKLFF. The CDR3 DNA reads TGTGCCAGCAGCCCGCGGGGGGAAAAACTGTTTTTT.

This clone was detected a few times. The V and J genes are TRBV9 and TRBJ2-1; the match to TRBD1 covers 9 bases. The germline V gene has CDR1 SGDLS and CDR2 YYNGEE. The V and J ends lost 1 base and 7 bases, in that order; junction bases with no gene match: 3. The CDR3 totals 14 residues. CDR3 residues: CASSVTGGGNEQFF. The DNA for the CDR3 is TGTGCCAGCAGCGTAACAGGGGGCGGGAATGAGCAGTTCTTC.

The sample holds a few counts of this clone. The chain links TRBV19 to TRBJ2-7; D may match TRBD1 or TRBD2 (5 bases each). Germline V gene sequence: CDR1 LNHDA, CDR2 SQIVND (reference sequence). With 5 bases removed from V and 2 bases from J, the gap between germline ends came to 10 bases. There are 13 residues in the CDR3. The CDR3 sequence is CASSEGSAYEQYF. CDR3 coding DNA: TGTGCCAGTAGTGAGGGGAGCGCCTACGAGCAGTACTTC.